A selection of T cell receptor beta chains follows, all from one sample in a study of blood T cell repertoires in COVID-19. Sequencing used immunoSEQ multiplex PCR; TCRdb keeps in-frame clones, though not all of them. This sample has about 170,000 clones, with approximately 86% found just once. Sequences were obtained from peripheral blood. These receptors came from a man aged 65-85 years with acute or convalescent COVID-19. CDR3s include the opening cysteine and the closing phenylalanine or tryptophan. D genes are given only for firm matches. Clone sizes are given selectively: once, few, many, or a class where the clone is expanded.

clone size: few; V gene: TRBV30; D gene: -; J gene: TRBJ1-5; CDR3 DNA: TGTGCCTGGAGTGCCCGACCCCTTGGCGGGGCCGGGCCCCAGCATTTT; CDR3 protein: CAWSARPLGGAGPQHF
clone size: -; V gene: TRBV29-1; D gene: TRBD1; J gene: TRBJ1-5; CDR3 DNA: TGCAGCGTTGAGTTAACAGGGGTAGGCAATCAGCCCCAGCATTTT; CDR3 protein: CSVELTGVGNQPQHF
clone size: -; V gene: TRBV4-3; D gene: TRBD1; J gene: TRBJ1-4; CDR3 DNA: TGCGCCAGCAGCCAAGGGGGACAGTCTAATGAAAAACTGTTTTTT; CDR3 protein: CASSQGGQSNEKLFF
clone size: -; V gene: TRBV3-1/TRBV3-2; D gene: TRBD1; J gene: TRBJ2-2; CDR3 DNA: TGTGCCAGCAGCCGATATGGGACAGGACAAGACACCGGGGAGCTGTTTTTT; CDR3 protein: CASSRYGTGQDTGELFF
clone size: -; V gene: TRBV6-5; D gene: TRBD1; J gene: TRBJ2-7; CDR3 DNA: TGTGCCAGCAGTTACTCGGGTACAGGGGGCTACGAGCAGTACTTC; CDR3 protein: CASSYSGTGGYEQYF
clone size: -; V gene: TRBV6-5; D gene: -; J gene: TRBJ2-7; CDR3 DNA: TGTGCCAGCGAAAACCGGGACTTCACCTACGAGCAGTACTTC; CDR3 protein: CASENRDFTYEQYF
clone size: -; V gene: TRBV11-1; D gene: -; J gene: TRBJ1-4; CDR3 DNA: TGTGCCAGCAGCTTAACCCTAGGATCGGATGAAAAACTGTTTTTT; CDR3 protein: CASSLTLGSDEKLFF
clone size: -; V gene: TRBV2; D gene: -; J gene: TRBJ2-7; CDR3 DNA: TGTGCCAGCAGTGTTCTGCGAACCTACGAGCAGTACTTC; CDR3 protein: CASSVLRTYEQYF
clone size: -; V gene: TRBV7-2; D gene: TRBD2; J gene: TRBJ2-7; CDR3 DNA: TGTGCCAGCAGCTGGGGACTAGCGGGGGACCAAATCTCCTACGAGCAGTACTTC; CDR3 protein: CASSWGLAGDQISYEQYF
clone size: -; V gene: TRBV7-3; D gene: TRBD2; J gene: TRBJ2-5; CDR3 DNA: TGTGCCAGCAGTGCTAGCGGGGGGGCCACAGAGACCCAGTACTTC; CDR3 protein: CASSASGGATETQYF
clone size: -; V gene: TRBV4-1; D gene: -; J gene: TRBJ2-1; CDR3 DNA: TGCGCCAGCTGGCCTAAGAGGGAGGTCCTACCCCGTAATGAGCAGTTCTTC; CDR3 protein: CASWPKREVLPRNEQFF
clone size: -; V gene: TRBV30; D gene: -; J gene: TRBJ2-5; CDR3 DNA: TGTGCCTGGAGTGTACAGGGAGGGGCGCAAGAGACCCAGTACTTC; CDR3 protein: CAWSVQGGAQETQYF
clone size: -; V gene: TRBV4-3; D gene: TRBD2; J gene: TRBJ2-1; CDR3 DNA: TGCGCCAGCAGCCGGGAGGGACGGAAGGTTGAGCAGTTCTTC; CDR3 protein: CASSREGRKVEQFF
clone size: -; V gene: TRBV7-2; D gene: TRBD1; J gene: TRBJ1-2; CDR3 DNA: TGTGCCAGCAGTTTTCCCGGGACAGGGAATGGCTACACCTTC; CDR3 protein: CASSFPGTGNGYTF
clone size: -; V gene: TRBV5-8; D gene: -; J gene: TRBJ1-3; CDR3 DNA: TGTGCCAGCAGCTTTAACGGGGGAAGGCCTGGAAACACCATATATTTT; CDR3 protein: CASSFNGGRPGNTIYF
clone size: -; V gene: TRBV5-1; D gene: -; J gene: TRBJ1-3; CDR3 DNA: TGCGCCAGCAGCTTGCTAGGGGACTCTGGAAACACCATATATTTT; CDR3 protein: CASSLLGDSGNTIYF
clone size: -; V gene: TRBV28; D gene: TRBD2; J gene: TRBJ2-7; CDR3 DNA: TGTGCCAGCAGTCCCCCGGGGGTAGCGGGGCGGTCGGGGGAGCAGTACTTC; CDR3 protein: CASSPPGVAGRSGEQYF
clone size: -; V gene: TRBV10-1; D gene: TRBD1; J gene: TRBJ2-1; CDR3 DNA: TGCGCCAGCAGTGAGTCGGGGACAGGACCGCATGAGCAGTTCTTC; CDR3 protein: CASSESGTGPHEQFF
clone size: -; V gene: TRBV6-1; D gene: -; J gene: TRBJ1-1; CDR3 DNA: TGTGCCAGCACCCCCCGGGGGGAAGTGAGGACTGAAGCTTTCTTT; CDR3 protein: CASTPRGEVRTEAFF
clone size: -; V gene: TRBV5-1; D gene: TRBD2; J gene: TRBJ2-1; CDR3 DNA: TGCGCCAGCAGCCCCACCGGGACTACTTACAATGAGCAGTTCTTC; CDR3 protein: CASSPTGTTYNEQFF
clone size: -; V gene: TRBV18; D gene: TRBD2; J gene: TRBJ2-1; CDR3 DNA: TGTGCCAGCTCACCCCGGACTAGCAATGAGCAGTTCTTC; CDR3 protein: CASSPRTSNEQFF
clone size: -; V gene: TRBV29-1; D gene: -; J gene: TRBJ2-7; CDR3 DNA: TGCAGCGTCTCTAGGGGGATTGGATACGAGCAGTACTTC; CDR3 protein: CSVSRGIGYEQYF
clone size: -; V gene: TRBV28; D gene: TRBD1; J gene: TRBJ2-7; CDR3 DNA: TGTGCCAGCAGTTTGAATCCGGGACAGGGCGTCGAGCAGTACTTC; CDR3 protein: CASSLNPGQGVEQYF
clone size: few; V gene: TRBV5-4; D gene: TRBD2; J gene: TRBJ2-5; CDR3 DNA: TGTGCCAGCTCCCCTAGCGGGGGGATCCAAGAGACCCAGTACTTC; CDR3 protein: CASSPSGGIQETQYF
clone size: -; V gene: TRBV2; D gene: TRBD1; J gene: TRBJ1-4; CDR3 DNA: TGTGCCAGCAGTTGGGGACAGGGCACAACTAATGAAAAACTGTTTTTT; CDR3 protein: CASSWGQGTTNEKLFF
clone size: -; V gene: TRBV9; D gene: TRBD2; J gene: TRBJ2-5; CDR3 DNA: TGTGCCAGCAGCCCACGGGGGAGGGGAGAGACCCAGTACTTC; CDR3 protein: CASSPRGRGETQYF
clone size: few; V gene: TRBV30; D gene: -; J gene: TRBJ1-2; CDR3 DNA: TGTGCCTGGAGGAGACTGGGAGAAAACTATGGCTACACCTTC; CDR3 protein: CAWRRLGENYGYTF
clone size: -; V gene: TRBV14; D gene: -; J gene: TRBJ2-2; CDR3 DNA: TGTGCCAGCGGCCCCCTAAAGGACAGTCTTTCCGGGGAGCTGTTTTTT; CDR3 protein: CASGPLKDSLSGELFF
clone size: -; V gene: TRBV19; D gene: -; J gene: TRBJ1-5; CDR3 DNA: TGTGCCAGTAGTCTTACGGTAGGAGGGAATCAGCCCCAGCATTTT; CDR3 protein: CASSLTVGGNQPQHF
clone size: -; V gene: TRBV5-1; D gene: -; J gene: TRBJ2-1; CDR3 DNA: TGCGCCAGCACCCTGGGAGGGACAGGATACAATGAGCAGTTCTTC; CDR3 protein: CASTLGGTGYNEQFF
clone size: -; V gene: TRBV27; D gene: -; J gene: TRBJ1-2; CDR3 DNA: TGTGCCAGTTGGACACTACAGGACTATGGCTACACCTTC; CDR3 protein: CASWTLQDYGYTF
clone size: -; V gene: TRBV5-1; D gene: -; J gene: TRBJ2-2; CDR3 DNA: TGCGCCAGCAGCTTAGACCCCAGGGGACACACCGGGGAGCTGTTTTTT; CDR3 protein: CASSLDPRGHTGELFF
clone size: -; V gene: TRBV18; D gene: -; J gene: TRBJ2-2; CDR3 DNA: TGTGCCAGCTCACCACCGCGGGGTGGGAACACCGGGGAGCTGTTTTTT; CDR3 protein: CASSPPRGGNTGELFF
clone size: -; V gene: TRBV5-1; D gene: TRBD1; J gene: TRBJ2-7; CDR3 DNA: TGCGCCAGCAGGACCTTCGCGCAGGGGGACGAGCAGTACTTC; CDR3 protein: CASRTFAQGDEQYF
clone size: -; V gene: TRBV7-3; D gene: TRBD1; J gene: TRBJ2-3; CDR3 DNA: TGTGCCAGCAGCTTGTCCCCAGGGGGCGCGGGTGATACGCAGTATTTT; CDR3 protein: CASSLSPGGAGDTQYF
clone size: -; V gene: TRBV3-1/TRBV3-2; D gene: -; J gene: TRBJ2-7; CDR3 DNA: TGTGCCAGCAGCCAAGTATACGAGCAGTACTTC; CDR3 protein: CASSQVYEQYF
clone size: -; V gene: TRBV4-2; D gene: -; J gene: TRBJ2-5; CDR3 DNA: TGTGCCAGCAGCCCAGTTGGTAGCGGAGAGACCCAGTACTTC; CDR3 protein: CASSPVGSGETQYF
clone size: once; V gene: TRBV4-3; D gene: TRBD1; J gene: TRBJ1-2; CDR3 DNA: TGCGCCAGCAGCCAATCCAGGACAGGGGGCGGCTATGGCTACACCTTC; CDR3 protein: CASSQSRTGGGYGYTF
clone size: -; V gene: TRBV28; D gene: -; J gene: TRBJ1-3; CDR3 DNA: TGTGCCAGCAGCACACCCTCTGGAAACACCATATATTTT; CDR3 protein: CASSTPSGNTIYF
clone size: -; V gene: TRBV11-2; D gene: -; J gene: TRBJ1-4; CDR3 DNA: TGTGCCAGCAGCTCCGCACCGGGGGTGGGTGAAAAACTGTTTTTT; CDR3 protein: CASSSAPGVGEKLFF
clone size: few; V gene: TRBV7-8; D gene: -; J gene: TRBJ1-1; CDR3 DNA: TGTGCCAGCAGCTTCGGCCTGGGCTCCCTTGAAGCTTTCTTT; CDR3 protein: CASSFGLGSLEAFF
clone size: once; V gene: TRBV7-2; D gene: TRBD1; J gene: TRBJ1-3; CDR3 DNA: TGTGCCAGCAGTTTATACAGACAGGGGTCGCATGGAAACACCATATATTTT; CDR3 protein: CASSLYRQGSHGNTIYF